Sequencing of this T cell receptor (beta chain) was carried out in a study of T cell responses to AZD1222 COVID-19 vaccine. Study-level findings and limits: At study baseline, merely six AZD1222 recipients were seropositive.

V gave up 0 bases and J gave up 5 bases, with 19 bases separating them. Germline-derived CDR1 and CDR2 are SGHTA and FQGTGA. This CDR3 comprises 17 residues. This clone was detected once. What it binds is unknown. TCRdb's copy holds only in-frame clones and misses some; the assay was immunoSEQ multiplex PCR. This sample has some 170,000 clones, with approximately 94% found just once. The chain couples TRBV7-3 to TRBJ2-5; a possible D gene is TRBD2 (5 bases). The receptor was derived from an adult who received the AZD1222 COVID-19 vaccine. Here the sequenced sample was peripheral blood, taken 28 days after the second AZD1222 dose. The CDR3 DNA reads TGTGCCAGCAGCTTAACCGGGTCGGCGCTAGCAGGCGAGACCCAGTACTTC. This sequence encodes CASSLTGSALAGETQYF.